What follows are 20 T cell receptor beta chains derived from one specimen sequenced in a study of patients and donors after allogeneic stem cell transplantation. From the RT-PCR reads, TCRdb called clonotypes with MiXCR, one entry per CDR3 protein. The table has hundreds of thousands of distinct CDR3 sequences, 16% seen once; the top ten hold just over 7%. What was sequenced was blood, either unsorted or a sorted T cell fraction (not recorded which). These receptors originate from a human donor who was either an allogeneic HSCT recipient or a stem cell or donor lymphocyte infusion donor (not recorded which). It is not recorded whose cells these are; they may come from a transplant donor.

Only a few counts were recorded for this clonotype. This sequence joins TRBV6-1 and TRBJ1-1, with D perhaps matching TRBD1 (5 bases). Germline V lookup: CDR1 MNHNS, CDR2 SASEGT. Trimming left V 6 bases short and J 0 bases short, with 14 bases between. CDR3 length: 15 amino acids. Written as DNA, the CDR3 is TGTGCCAGCAGGGGGCCGGCGGACATGAACACTGAAGCTTTCTTT. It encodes CASRGPADMNTEAFF.

The CDR3 DNA reads TGTGCCACCAGCAGACAGGGGGCTTTGCAGACCCAGTACTTC. Its protein is CATSRQGALQTQYF. This rearrangement joins TRBV15 to TRBJ2-5, with TRBD1 matching over 8 bases. The V and J ends lost 2 bases and 6 bases, in that order; junction bases with no gene match: 5. CDR1 and CDR2 (germline): LNHNV, YYDKDF (reference sequence). The CDR3 sequence is 14 residues long.

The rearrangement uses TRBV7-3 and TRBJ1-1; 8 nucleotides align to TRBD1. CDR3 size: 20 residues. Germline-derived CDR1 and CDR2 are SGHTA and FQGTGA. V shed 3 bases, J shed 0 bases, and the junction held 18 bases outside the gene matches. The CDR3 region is CASSLGRGGTGCPMNTEAFF. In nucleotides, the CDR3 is TGTGCCAGCAGCTTGGGAAGAGGAGGGACAGGTTGTCCAATGAACACTGAAGCTTTCTTT.

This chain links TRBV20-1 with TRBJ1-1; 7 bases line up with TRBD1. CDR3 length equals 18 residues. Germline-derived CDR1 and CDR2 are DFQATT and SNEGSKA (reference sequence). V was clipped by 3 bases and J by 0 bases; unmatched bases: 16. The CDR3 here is CSARQTGTWWQMNTEAFF. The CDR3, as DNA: TGCAGTGCTAGGCAGACAGGGACGTGGTGGCAGATGAACACTGAAGCTTTCTTT.

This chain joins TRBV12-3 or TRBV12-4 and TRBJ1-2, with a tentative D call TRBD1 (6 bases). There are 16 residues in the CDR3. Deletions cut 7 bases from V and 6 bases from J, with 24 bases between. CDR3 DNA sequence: TGTGCCAGCAAAGGGCAGGGTTTGGGGGCCGGGAATGGCTACACCTTC. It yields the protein CASKGQGLGAGNGYTF.

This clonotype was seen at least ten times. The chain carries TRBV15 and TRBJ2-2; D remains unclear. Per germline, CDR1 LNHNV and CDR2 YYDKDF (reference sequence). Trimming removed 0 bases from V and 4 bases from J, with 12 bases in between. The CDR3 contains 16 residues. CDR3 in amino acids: CATSRDEVDFTGELFF. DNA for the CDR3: TGTGCCACCAGCAGAGATGAGGTGGATTTCACCGGGGAGCTGTTTTTT.

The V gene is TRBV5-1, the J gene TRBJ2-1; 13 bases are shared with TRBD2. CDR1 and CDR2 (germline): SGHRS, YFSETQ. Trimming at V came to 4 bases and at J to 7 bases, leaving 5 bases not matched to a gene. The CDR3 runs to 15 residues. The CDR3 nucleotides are TGCGCCAGCAGCGCACGGACTAGCGGGAGAAATGAGCAGTTCTTC. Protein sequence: CASSARTSGRNEQFF.

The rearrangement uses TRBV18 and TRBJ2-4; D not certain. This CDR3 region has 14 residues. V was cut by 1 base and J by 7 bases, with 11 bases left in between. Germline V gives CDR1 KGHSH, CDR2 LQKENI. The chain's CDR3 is CASSPQVSQNIQYF. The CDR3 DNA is TGTGCCAGCTCACCACAGGTCTCCCAGAACATTCAGTACTTC. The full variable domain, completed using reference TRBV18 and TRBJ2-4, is NAGVMQNPRHLVRRRGQEARLRCSPMKGHSHVYWYRQLPEEGLKFMVYLQKENIIDESGMPKERFSAEFPKEGPSILRIQQVVRGDSAAYFCASSPQVSQNIQYFGAGTRLSVL.

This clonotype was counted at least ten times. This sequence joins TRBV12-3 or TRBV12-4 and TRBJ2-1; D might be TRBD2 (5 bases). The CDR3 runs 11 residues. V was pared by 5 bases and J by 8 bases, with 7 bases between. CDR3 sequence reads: CASSQRYEQFF. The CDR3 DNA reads TGTGCCAGCAGTCAGCGGTATGAGCAGTTCTTC.

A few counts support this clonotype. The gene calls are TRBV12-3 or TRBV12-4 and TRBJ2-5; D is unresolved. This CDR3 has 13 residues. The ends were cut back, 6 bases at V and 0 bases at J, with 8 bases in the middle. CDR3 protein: CASSRWYQETQYF. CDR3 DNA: TGTGCCAGCAGCCGGTGGTACCAAGAGACCCAGTACTTC.

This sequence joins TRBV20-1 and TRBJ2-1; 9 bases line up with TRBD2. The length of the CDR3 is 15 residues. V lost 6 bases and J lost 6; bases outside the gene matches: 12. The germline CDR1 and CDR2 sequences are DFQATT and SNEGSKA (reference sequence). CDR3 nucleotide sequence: TGCAGTGCATGTTGGGCGAGCGGGAGGTTCAATGAGCAGTTCTTC. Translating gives CSACWASGRFNEQFF.

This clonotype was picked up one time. The chain's CDR3 is CASSLTGRSNEKLFF. The CDR3 bases are TGTGCCAGCAGTCTAACGGGACGGAGTAATGAAAAACTGTTTTTT. The V and J genes are TRBV12-3 or TRBV12-4 and TRBJ1-4; a possible D gene is TRBD1 (5 bases). The CDR3 sequence is 15 residues long. V lost 5 bases to trimming and J lost 4 bases, with 14 bases between them.

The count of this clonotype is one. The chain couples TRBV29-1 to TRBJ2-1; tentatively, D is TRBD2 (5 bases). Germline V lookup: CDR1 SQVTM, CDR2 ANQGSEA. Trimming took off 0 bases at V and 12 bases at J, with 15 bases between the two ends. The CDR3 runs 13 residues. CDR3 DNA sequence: TGCAGCGTTGAAGATGATAGGGAGCTTGGGCAGTTCTTC. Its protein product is CSVEDDRELGQFF.

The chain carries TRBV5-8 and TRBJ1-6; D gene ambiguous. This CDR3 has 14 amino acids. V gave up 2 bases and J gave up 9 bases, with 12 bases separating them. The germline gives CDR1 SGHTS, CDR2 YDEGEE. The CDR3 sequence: CASSFRAQVSPLHF. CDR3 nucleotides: TGTGCCAGCAGCTTTAGGGCGCAAGTTTCACCCCTCCACTTT.

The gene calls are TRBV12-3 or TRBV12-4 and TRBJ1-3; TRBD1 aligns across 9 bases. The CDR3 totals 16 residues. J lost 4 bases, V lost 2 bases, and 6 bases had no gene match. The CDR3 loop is CASSLPGQGTGNTIYF. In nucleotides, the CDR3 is TGTGCCAGCAGTTTACCGGGACAGGGAACGGGAAACACCATATATTTT.

The CDR3 DNA is TGTGCCACCAGCAACAGCGTCCCCTACGAGCAGTACTTC. Residues: CATSNSVPYEQYF. This sequence joins TRBV15 and TRBJ2-7, with unresolved D. Germline V lookup: CDR1 LNHNV, CDR2 YYDKDF (reference sequence). This CDR3 contains 13 residues. V dropped 4 bases and J dropped 2 bases, with 9 bases sitting between them.

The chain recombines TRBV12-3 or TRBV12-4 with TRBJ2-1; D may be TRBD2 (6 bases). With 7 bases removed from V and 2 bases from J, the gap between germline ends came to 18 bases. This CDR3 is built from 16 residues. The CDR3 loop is CASNLNRDSPYNEQFF. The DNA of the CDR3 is TGTGCCAGCAACCTCAACCGGGACTCCCCCTACAATGAGCAGTTCTTC.

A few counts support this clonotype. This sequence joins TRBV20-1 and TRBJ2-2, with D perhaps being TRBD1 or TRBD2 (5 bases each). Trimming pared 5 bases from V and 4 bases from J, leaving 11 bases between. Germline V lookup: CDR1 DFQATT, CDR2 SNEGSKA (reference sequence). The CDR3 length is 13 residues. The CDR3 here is CSASRDPTGELFF. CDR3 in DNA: TGCAGTGCTTCCCGGGACCCCACCGGGGAGCTGTTTTTT.

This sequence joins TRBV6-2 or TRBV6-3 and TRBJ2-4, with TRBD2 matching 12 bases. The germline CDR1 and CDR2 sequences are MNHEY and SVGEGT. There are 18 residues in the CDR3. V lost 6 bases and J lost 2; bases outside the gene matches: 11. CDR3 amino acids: CASRPLPSGRATKNIQYF. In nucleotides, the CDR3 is TGTGCCAGCAGGCCCCTTCCTAGCGGGAGGGCCACCAAAAACATTCAGTACTTC.

CDR3 amino acids: CASRDRVMNTEAFF. CDR3 coding DNA: TGTGCCAGCAGGGACAGGGTAATGAACACTGAAGCTTTCTTT. The V and J genes are TRBV12-3 or TRBV12-4 and TRBJ1-1; 8 positions agree with TRBD1. This CDR3 has 14 amino acids. V lost 6 bases and J lost 0; bases outside the gene matches: 3.